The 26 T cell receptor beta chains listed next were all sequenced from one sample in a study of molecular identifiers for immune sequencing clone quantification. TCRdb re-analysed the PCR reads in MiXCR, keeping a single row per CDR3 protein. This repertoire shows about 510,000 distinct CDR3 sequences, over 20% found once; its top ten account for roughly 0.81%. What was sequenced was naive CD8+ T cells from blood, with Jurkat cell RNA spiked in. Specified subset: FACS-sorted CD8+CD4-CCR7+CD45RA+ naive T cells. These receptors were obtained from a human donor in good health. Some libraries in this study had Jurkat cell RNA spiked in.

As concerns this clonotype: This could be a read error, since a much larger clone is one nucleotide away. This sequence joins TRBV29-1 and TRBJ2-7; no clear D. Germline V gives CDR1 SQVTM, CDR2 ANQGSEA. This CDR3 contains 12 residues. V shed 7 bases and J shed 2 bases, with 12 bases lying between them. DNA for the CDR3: TGCAGCGCTGTGGGCCAGACCTACGAGCAGTACTTC. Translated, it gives CSAVGQTYEQYF.

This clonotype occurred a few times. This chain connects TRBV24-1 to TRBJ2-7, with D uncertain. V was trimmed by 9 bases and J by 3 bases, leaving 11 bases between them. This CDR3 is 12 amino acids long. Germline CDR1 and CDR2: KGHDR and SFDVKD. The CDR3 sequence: CATGLKVYEQYF. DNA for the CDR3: TGTGCCACCGGGCTTAAAGTCTACGAGCAGTACTTC.

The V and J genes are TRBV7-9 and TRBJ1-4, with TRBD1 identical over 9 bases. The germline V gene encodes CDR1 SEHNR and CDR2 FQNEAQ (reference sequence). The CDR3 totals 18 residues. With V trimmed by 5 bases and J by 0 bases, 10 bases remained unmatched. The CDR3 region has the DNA TGTGCCAGCAGCAAAGGGGGACAGGGCCTTGCAACTAATGAAAAACTGTTTTTT. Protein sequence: CASSKGGQGLATNEKLFF.

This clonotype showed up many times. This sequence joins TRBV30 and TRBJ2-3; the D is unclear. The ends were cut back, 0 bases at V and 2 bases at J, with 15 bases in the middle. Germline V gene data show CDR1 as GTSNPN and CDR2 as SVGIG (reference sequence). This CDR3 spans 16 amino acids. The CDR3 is CAWSVQKHRTTDTQYF. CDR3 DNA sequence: TGTGCCTGGAGTGTACAAAAACACCGAACCACAGATACGCAGTATTTT.

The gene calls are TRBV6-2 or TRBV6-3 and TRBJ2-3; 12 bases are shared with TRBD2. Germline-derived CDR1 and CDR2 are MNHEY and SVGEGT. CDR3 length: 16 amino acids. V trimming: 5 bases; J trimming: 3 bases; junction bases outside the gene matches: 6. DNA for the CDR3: TGTGCCAGCAGTGCTAGCGGGGGGGCCTTAACAGATACGCAGTATTTT. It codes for CASSASGGALTDTQYF.

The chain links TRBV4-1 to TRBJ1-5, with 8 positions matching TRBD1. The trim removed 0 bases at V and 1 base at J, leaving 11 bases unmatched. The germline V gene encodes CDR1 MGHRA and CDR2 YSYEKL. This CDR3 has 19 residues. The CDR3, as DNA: TGCGCCAGCAGCCAAGAATCTGGGCCAGGGGGCGCGAGCAATCAGCCCCAGCATTTT. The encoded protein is CASSQESGPGGASNQPQHF.

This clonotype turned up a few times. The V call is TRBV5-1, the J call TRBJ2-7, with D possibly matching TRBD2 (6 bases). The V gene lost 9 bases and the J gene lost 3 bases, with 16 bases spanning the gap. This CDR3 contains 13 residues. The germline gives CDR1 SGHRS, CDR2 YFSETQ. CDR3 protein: CATSPGSVYEQYF. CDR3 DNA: TGCGCCACCTCCCCCGGGAGTGTCTACGAGCAGTACTTC.

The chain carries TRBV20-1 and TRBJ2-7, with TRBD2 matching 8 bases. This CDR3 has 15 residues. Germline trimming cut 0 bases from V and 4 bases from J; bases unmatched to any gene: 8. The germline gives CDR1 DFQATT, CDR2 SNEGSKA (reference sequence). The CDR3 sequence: CSARDSGTSVYEQYF. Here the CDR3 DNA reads TGCAGTGCTAGAGATTCGGGGACTAGTGTGTACGAGCAGTACTTC.

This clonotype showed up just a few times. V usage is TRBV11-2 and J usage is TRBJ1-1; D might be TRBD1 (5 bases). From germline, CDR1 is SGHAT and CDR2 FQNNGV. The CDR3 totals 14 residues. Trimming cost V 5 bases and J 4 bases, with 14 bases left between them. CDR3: CASSPRWGGTEAFF. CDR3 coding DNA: TGTGCCAGCAGCCCCAGATGGGGCGGCACTGAAGCTTTCTTT.

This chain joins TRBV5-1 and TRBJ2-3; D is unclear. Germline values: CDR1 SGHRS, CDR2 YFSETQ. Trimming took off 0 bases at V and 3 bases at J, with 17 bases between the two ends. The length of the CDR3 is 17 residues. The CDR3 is CASSLVLGILWTDTQYF. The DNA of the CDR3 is TGCGCCAGCAGCTTGGTTTTAGGGATACTTTGGACAGATACGCAGTATTTT.

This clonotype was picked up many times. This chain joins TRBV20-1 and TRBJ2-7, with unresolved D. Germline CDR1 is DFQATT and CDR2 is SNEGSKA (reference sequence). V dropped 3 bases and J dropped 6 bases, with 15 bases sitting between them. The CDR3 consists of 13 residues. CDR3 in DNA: TGCAGTGCTAGTCTCCAACTGACGCCCGAGCAGTACTTC. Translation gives CSASLQLTPEQYF.

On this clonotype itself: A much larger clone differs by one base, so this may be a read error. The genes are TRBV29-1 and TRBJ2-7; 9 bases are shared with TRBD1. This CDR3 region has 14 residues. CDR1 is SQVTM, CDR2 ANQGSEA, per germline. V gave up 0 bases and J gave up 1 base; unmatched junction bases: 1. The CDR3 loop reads CSVEEGQGSYEQYF. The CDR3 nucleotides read TGCAGCGTTGAAGAGGGACAGGGTTCCTACGAGCAGTACTTC.

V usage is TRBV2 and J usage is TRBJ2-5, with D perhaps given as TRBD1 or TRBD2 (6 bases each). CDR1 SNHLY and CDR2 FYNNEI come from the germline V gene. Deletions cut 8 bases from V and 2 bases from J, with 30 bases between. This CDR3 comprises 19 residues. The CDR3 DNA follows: TGTGCCAGCGGAGGGGGTTCGTTTTACCAGGCTGGTGTTCAAGAGACCCAGTACTTC. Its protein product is CASGGGSFYQAGVQETQYF.

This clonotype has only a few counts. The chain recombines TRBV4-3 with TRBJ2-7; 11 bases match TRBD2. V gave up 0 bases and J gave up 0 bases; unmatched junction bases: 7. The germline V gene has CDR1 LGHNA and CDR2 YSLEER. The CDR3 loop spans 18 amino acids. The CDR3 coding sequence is TGCGCCAGCAGCCAAGATATTAGCGGGGGGGACCACTCCTACGAGCAGTACTTC. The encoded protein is CASSQDISGGDHSYEQYF.

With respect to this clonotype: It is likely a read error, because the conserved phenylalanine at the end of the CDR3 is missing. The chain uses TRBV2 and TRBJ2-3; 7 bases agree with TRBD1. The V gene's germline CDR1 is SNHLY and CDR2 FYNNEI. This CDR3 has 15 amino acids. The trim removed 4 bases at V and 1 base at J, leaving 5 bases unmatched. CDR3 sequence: CASSVEGGGTDTQYL. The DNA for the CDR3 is TGTGCCAGCAGTGTAGAAGGGGGCGGCACAGATACGCAGTATCTT.

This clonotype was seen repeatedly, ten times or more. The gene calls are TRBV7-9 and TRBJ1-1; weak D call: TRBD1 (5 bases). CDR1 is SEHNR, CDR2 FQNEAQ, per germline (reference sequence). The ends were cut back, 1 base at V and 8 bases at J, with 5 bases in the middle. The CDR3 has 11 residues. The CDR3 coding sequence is TGTGCCAGCAGCTTAGGGGACGAAGCTTTCTTT. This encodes CASSLGDEAFF.

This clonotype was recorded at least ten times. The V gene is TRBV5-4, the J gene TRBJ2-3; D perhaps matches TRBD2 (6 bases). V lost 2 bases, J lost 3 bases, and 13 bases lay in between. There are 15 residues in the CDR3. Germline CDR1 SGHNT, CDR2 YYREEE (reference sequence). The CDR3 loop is CASSFFGGVTDTQYF. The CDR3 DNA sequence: TGTGCCAGCAGCTTTTTCGGCGGGGTAACAGATACGCAGTATTTT.

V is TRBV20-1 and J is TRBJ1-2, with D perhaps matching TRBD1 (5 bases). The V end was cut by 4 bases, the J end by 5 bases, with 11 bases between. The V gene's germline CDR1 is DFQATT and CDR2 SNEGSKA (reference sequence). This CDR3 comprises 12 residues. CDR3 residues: CSATDDSYGYTF. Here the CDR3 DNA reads TGCAGTGCTACCGATGACAGTTATGGCTACACCTTC.

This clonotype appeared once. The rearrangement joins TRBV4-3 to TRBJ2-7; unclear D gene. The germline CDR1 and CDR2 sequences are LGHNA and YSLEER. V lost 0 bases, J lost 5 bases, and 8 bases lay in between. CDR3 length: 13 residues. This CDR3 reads CASSQENGDEQYF. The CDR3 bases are TGCGCCAGCAGCCAAGAAAATGGAGACGAGCAGTACTTC.

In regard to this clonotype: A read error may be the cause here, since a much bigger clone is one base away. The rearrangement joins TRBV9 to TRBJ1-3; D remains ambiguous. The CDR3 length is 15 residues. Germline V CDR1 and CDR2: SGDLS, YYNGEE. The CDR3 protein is CASSVGTASGTTIYF. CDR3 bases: TGTGCCAGCAGCGTAGGGACGGCCTCTGGAACCACCATATATTTT.

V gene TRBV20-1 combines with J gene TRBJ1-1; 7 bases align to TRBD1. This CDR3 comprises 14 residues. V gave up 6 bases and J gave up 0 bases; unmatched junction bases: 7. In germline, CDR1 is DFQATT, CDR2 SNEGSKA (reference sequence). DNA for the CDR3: TGCAGTGCATTTCCGGGACAGATGAACACTGAAGCTTTCTTT. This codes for CSAFPGQMNTEAFF.

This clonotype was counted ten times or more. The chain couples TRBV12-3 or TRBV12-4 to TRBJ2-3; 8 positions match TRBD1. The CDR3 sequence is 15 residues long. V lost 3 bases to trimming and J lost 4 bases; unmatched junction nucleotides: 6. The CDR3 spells CASSFFGQGADTQYF. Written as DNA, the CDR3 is TGTGCCAGCAGTTTCTTCGGACAGGGCGCAGATACGCAGTATTTT.

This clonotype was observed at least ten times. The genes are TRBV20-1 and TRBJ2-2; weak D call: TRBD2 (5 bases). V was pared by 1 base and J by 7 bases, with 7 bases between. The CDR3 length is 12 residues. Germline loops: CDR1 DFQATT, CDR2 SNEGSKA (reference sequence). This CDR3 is CSARGADGELFF. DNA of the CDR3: TGCAGTGCTAGAGGAGCGGACGGGGAGCTGTTTTTT.

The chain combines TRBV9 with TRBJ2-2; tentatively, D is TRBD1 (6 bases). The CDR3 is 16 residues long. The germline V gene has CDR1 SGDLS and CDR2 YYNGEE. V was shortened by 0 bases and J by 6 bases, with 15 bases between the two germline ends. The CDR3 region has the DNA TGTGCCAGCAGCGTAGTCCAGGGGATTGGAGCCGGGGAGCTGTTTTTT. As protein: CASSVVQGIGAGELFF.

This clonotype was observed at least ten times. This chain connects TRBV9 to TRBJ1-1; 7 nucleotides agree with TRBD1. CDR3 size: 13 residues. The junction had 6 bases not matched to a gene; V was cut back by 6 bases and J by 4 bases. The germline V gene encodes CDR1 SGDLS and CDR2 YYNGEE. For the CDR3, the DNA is TGTGCCAGCAATCAGGGGGATGGCACTGAAGCTTTCTTT. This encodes CASNQGDGTEAFF.

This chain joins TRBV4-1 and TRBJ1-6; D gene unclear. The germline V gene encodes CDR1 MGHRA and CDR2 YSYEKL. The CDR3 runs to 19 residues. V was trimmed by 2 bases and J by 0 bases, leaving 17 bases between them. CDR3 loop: CASSQLPRLESSYNSPLHF. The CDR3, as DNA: TGCGCCAGCAGCCAATTACCTCGGCTAGAGAGCTCCTATAATTCACCCCTCCACTTT.